This entry is about one T cell receptor (beta chain). This record comes from a study of blood T cell repertoires in COVID-19. Background on the study: There were acute and convalescent COVID-19 samples, and they came from the United States, Italy and Spain.

Method: immunoSEQ multiplex PCR; TCRdb's copy keeps in-frame clones and lacks some. The table has about 340,000 clones, 65% to 90% seen once. The J segment lost 4 bases and the V segment lost 2 bases, leaving 5 bases of the junction unmatched. CDR1 is SGHDT and CDR2 is YYEEEE in the germline V gene. The CDR3 runs to 15 residues. The source is a woman in her sixties with COVID-19, enrolled during active disease. What was sequenced was peripheral blood. The chain employs TRBV5-6 and TRBJ1-2; 10 nucleotides align to TRBD1. The CDR3 coding sequence is TGTGCCAGCAGCTTTGGGACAGGGGTTTCCTATGGCTACACCTTC. It is translated as CASSFGTGVSYGYTF.